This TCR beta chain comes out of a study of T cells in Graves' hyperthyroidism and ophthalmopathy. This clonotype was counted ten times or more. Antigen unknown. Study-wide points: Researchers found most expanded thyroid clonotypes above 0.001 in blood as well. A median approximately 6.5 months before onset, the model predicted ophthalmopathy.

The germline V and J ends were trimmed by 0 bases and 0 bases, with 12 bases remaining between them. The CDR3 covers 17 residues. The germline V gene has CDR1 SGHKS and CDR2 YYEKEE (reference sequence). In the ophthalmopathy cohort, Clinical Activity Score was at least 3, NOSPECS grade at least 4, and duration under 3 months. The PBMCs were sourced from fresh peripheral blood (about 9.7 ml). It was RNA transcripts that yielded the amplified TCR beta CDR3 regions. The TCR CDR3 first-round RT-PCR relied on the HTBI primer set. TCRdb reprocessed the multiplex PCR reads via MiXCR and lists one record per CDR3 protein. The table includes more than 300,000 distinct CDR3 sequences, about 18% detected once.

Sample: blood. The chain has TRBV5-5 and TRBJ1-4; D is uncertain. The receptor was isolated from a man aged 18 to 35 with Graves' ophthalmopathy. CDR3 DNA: TGTGCCAGCAGCTTGGCTTTTGGCTCGACAACTAATGAAAAACTGTTTTTT. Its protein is CASSLAFGSTTNEKLFF.